This T cell receptor beta chain is drawn from a study of T cells in Graves' hyperthyroidism and ophthalmopathy. This clonotype was counted at least ten times. Germline V gives CDR1 SGHTA, CDR2 FQGTGA. The CDR3 runs to 15 residues. Trimming left V 3 bases short and J 7 bases short, with 16 bases between. TCR beta CDR3 regions were amplified from RNA transcripts. HTBI primers drove first-round RT-PCR of the TCR CDR3. TCRdb re-derived calls from the multiplex PCR reads in MiXCR, one entry per CDR3 protein. The data contain 300,000 to 400,000 distinct CDR3 sequences, approximately 18% of them seen just once; the ten biggest clones take up 40%.

The receptor's source is a man in his late teens or twenties with Graves' ophthalmopathy. Input material: blood. The J gene is TRBJ2-1, the V gene TRBV7-3; D possibly uses TRBD1 or TRBD2 (5 bases each). The CDR3 region has the DNA TGTGCCAGCAGCTTCCACCGGGACGTAGTTAATGAGCAGTTCTTC. Translation: CASSFHRDVVNEQFF.